The 24 T cell receptor beta chains given below trace back to one sample, sequenced in a study of cytomegalovirus exposure and HLA in healthy donors. Researchers ran the PCR with 60 Vbeta and 13 Jbeta primers. Sequenced by immunoSEQ multiplex PCR; TCRdb stores in-frame clones only, minus some. The sample has 110,000 to 150,000 clones, 80% seen once. Sequenced material: PBMCs. The receptors shown here come from a man aged 35-49 years in good health and CMV-seronegative.

The V gene is TRBV4-1, the J gene TRBJ2-7; 7 bases are a match to TRBD1. The germline CDR1 and CDR2 sequences are MGHRA and YSYEKL. CDR3 size: 15 residues. V was clipped by 1 base and J by 4 bases; unmatched bases: 7. CDR3 coding DNA: TGCGCCAGCAGCCAAGTACCGGGACAGTATTACGAGCAGTACTTC. Its translation is CASSQVPGQYYEQYF.

Concerning this clone: The same CDR3 can be traced to other DNA sequences in this sample. The V gene is TRBV12-5, the J gene TRBJ1-6; 9 bases fit TRBD1. Germline CDR1 is LGHNT and CDR2 is FRNRAP. The CDR3 length is 17 residues. V trimming: 4 bases; J trimming: 7 bases; junction bases outside the gene matches: 11. In DNA, the CDR3 is TGTGCTAGTGGTTCCATGTCTGGGACAGGGACCAATTCACCCCTCCACTTT. Translation: CASGSMSGTGTNSPLHF.

This clone was found once. J is TRBJ1-2 and V is TRBV7-9, with D maybe TRBD1 (5 bases). CDR3 length equals 15 residues. The V gene lost 2 bases and the J gene lost 4 bases, with 14 bases spanning the gap. Germline lookup yields CDR1 SEHNR and CDR2 FQNEAQ (reference sequence). The CDR3, as DNA: TGTGCCAGCAGCTTAACGGGGGACGGGAGCTATGGCTACACCTTC. Its protein product is CASSLTGDGSYGYTF. The whole variable domain, filled in from reference TRBV7-9 and TRBJ1-2, reads DTGVSQNPRHKITKRGQNVTFRCDPISEHNRLYWYRQTLGQGPEFLTYFQNEAQLEKSRLLSDRFSAERPKGSFSTLEIQRTEQGDSAMYLCASSLTGDGSYGYTFGSGTRLTVV.

The rearrangement joins TRBV30 to TRBJ1-4; D gene ambiguous. The CDR3 is 12 residues long. Looked up from germline, CDR1 is GTSNPN and CDR2 is SVGIG (reference sequence). V lost 2 bases and J 7 bases, leaving 8 bases between the germline ends. CDR3 sequence: CAWSTRGEKLFF. CDR3 coding DNA: TGTGCCTGGAGTACCCGGGGTGAAAAACTGTTTTTT.

The rearrangement uses TRBV7-2 and TRBJ1-3; tentatively, D is TRBD1 (5 bases). Germline V gene lookup returns CDR1 SGHTA and CDR2 FQGNSA. Trimming shortened V by 1 base and J by 3 bases, and 7 bases separated the two germline ends. The CDR3 runs 14 residues. CDR3 in amino acids: CASSLGGVGNTIYF. CDR3 DNA sequence: TGTGCCAGCAGCTTAGGGGGGGTTGGAAACACCATATATTTT.

V is TRBV19 and J is TRBJ2-7; TRBD1 matches at 10 bases. The V gene's germline CDR1 is LNHDA and CDR2 SQIVND (reference sequence). V trimming: 5 bases; J trimming: 3 bases; junction bases outside the gene matches: 16. The length of the CDR3 is 18 residues. The CDR3 region has the DNA TGTGCCAGTAGTCTCAGACAGGGGGCGACCACCTCAAGCTACGAGCAGTACTTC. It translates to CASSLRQGATTSSYEQYF.

The V and J genes are TRBV6-5 and TRBJ2-1; TRBD2 is a possible D gene (5 bases). Trimming pared 7 bases from V and 4 bases from J, leaving 17 bases between. The CDR3 has 15 amino acids. The germline V gene has CDR1 MNHEY and CDR2 SVGAGI. DNA for the CDR3: TGTGCCAGCACCGAGGTCAGGTCGGGGTACAATGAGCAGTTCTTC. Translated: CASTEVRSGYNEQFF.

J is TRBJ1-2 and V is TRBV6-6; 7 bases match TRBD1. The germline V gene has CDR1 MNHNY and CDR2 SVGAGI (reference sequence). J was trimmed by 4 bases and V by 2 bases; bases with no gene match: 10. The CDR3 has 16 residues. The CDR3 sequence: CASSYPTGQASYGYTF. Here the CDR3 DNA reads TGTGCCAGCAGTTACCCCACTGGACAGGCCTCCTATGGCTACACCTTC.

The DNA for the CDR3 is TGTGCCAGTCAAGACAGGATGTCCACAGATACGCAGTATTTT. Amino acid sequence: CASQDRMSTDTQYF. The rearrangement joins TRBV19 to TRBJ2-3; a possible D gene is TRBD1 (6 bases). V was cut by 8 bases and J by 2 bases, with 14 bases left in between. Germline V gene lookup returns CDR1 LNHDA and CDR2 SQIVND (reference sequence). CDR3 length: 14 residues.

For this clone: The sample carries other DNA sequences with the same CDR3. The rearrangement uses TRBV5-1 and TRBJ1-4, with 9 bases identical to TRBD1. Germline V gives CDR1 SGHRS, CDR2 YFSETQ. The CDR3 has 14 amino acids. With V trimmed by 3 bases and J by 4 bases, 1 base remained unmatched. This chain's CDR3 is CASSSGQGNEKLFF. In nucleotides, the CDR3 is TGCGCCAGCAGCTCGGGACAGGGTAATGAAAAACTGTTTTTT.

This chain joins TRBV21-1 and TRBJ1-4; TRBD1 is taken as the D call from the table, unchecked against the DNA. TRBV21-1 is a listed pseudogene. The CDR3 has 15 amino acids. For the CDR3, the DNA is TGTGCCAGCAGCAAAGCAGCAGGGCCGGATGAAAAACTGTTTTTT. This gives the protein CASSKAAGPDEKLFF.

The chain uses TRBV19 and TRBJ1-2; unclear D gene. The germline CDR1 and CDR2 sequences are LNHDA and SQIVND (reference sequence). The germline V and J ends were trimmed by 3 bases and 4 bases, with 6 bases remaining between them. This CDR3 contains 12 residues. The CDR3 region is CASSIEVYGYTF. In DNA, the CDR3 is TGTGCCAGTAGTATCGAGGTCTATGGCTACACCTTC.

The J gene is TRBJ1-1, the V gene TRBV18; no definite D call. The CDR3 is 15 amino acids. CDR1 is KGHSH and CDR2 is LQKENI in the germline V gene. The V and J ends lost 0 bases and 6 bases respectively, with 14 bases between them. The DNA for the CDR3 is TGTGCCAGCTCACCACCGAGGCAGAACAACGCTGAAGCTTTCTTT. It encodes CASSPPRQNNAEAFF.

The chain is built from TRBV28 and TRBJ2-7; no clear D gene. Between the trimmed V and J ends, which lost 6 bases and 2 bases, there was a span of 11 bases. Per the germline V gene, CDR1 is MDHEN and CDR2 is SYDVKM. CDR3 length: 13 amino acids. The CDR3 nucleotides are TGTGCCAGCAGACCGACGGCGGCCTACGAGCAGTACTTC. It encodes CASRPTAAYEQYF.

The chain couples TRBV13 to TRBJ2-7; 10 bases fit TRBD2. The CDR3 is 16 amino acids. The V gene end was trimmed by 1 base and the J gene end by 1 base; junction bases not matched to a gene: 4. The germline V gene encodes CDR1 PRHDT and CDR2 FYEKMQ (reference sequence). CDR3 region: CASSLESSGGSYEQYF. CDR3 bases: TGTGCCAGCAGCTTAGAATCTAGCGGGGGATCCTACGAGCAGTACTTC.

The chain has TRBV6-6 and TRBJ2-7; a weak D match, TRBD2 (7 bases). The CDR3 is made up of 14 amino acids. The germline V and J ends were trimmed by 7 bases and 11 bases, with 24 bases remaining between them. Looked up from germline, CDR1 is MNHNY and CDR2 is SVGAGI (reference sequence). CDR3 residues: CASNDRVRGPTEYF. In DNA, the CDR3 is TGTGCCAGCAACGACAGAGTGCGGGGGCCGACGGAGTACTTC.

The chain couples TRBV5-4 to TRBJ2-5, with a weak D call TRBD2 (5 bases). The germline V gene has CDR1 SGHNT and CDR2 YYREEE (reference sequence). The CDR3 spans 15 residues. The V end lost 4 bases, the J end lost 2 bases, and 15 bases lay between the germline ends. The CDR3 DNA reads TGTGCCAGCAGCCGTCCCGGGGAAGTTCAAGAGACCCAGTACTTC. Its translation is CASSRPGEVQETQYF.

The chain employs TRBV2 and TRBJ2-5; D possibly corresponds to TRBD1 (6 bases). The CDR3 is made up of 15 amino acids. V lost 4 bases to trimming and J lost 2 bases, with 14 bases between them. Germline CDR1 is SNHLY and CDR2 is FYNNEI. Written as DNA, the CDR3 is TGTGCCAGCAGTGCTGAGGGGGTGCGACAAGAGACCCAGTACTTC. The encoded protein is CASSAEGVRQETQYF.

With regard to this clone: The junction differs from germline at one of its ends, possibly a read error. At the DNA level, this CDR3 is encoded by other sequences in the same sample as well. The V and J genes are TRBV6-5 and TRBJ1-3; TRBD1 is a possible D gene (5 bases). Looked up from germline, CDR1 is MNHEY and CDR2 is SVGAGI. This CDR3 has 15 residues. The chain's CDR3 is CASSYGQGGGNTIYF. For the CDR3, the DNA is TGTGCCAGCAGTTACGGGCAGGGCGGTGGAAACACTATATATTTT.

The chain has TRBV18 and TRBJ2-5; D might be TRBD1 (6 bases). The V gene's germline CDR1 is KGHSH and CDR2 LQKENI. V lost 6 bases and J lost 3, with 20 bases in between. The CDR3 consists of 16 residues. For the CDR3, the DNA is TGTGCCAGCTCCCCTCAACAGGGATATTCGAAAGAGACCCAGTACTTC. Translation: CASSPQQGYSKETQYF.

The rearrangement links TRBV7-2 to TRBJ2-6; D is perhaps TRBD1 (5 bases). Trimming took off 6 bases at V and 2 bases at J, with 11 bases between the two ends. CDR1 and CDR2 from the germline V gene are SGHTA and FQGNSA. The CDR3 sequence is 15 residues long. The CDR3 is CASRFSRAGANVLTF. Here the CDR3 DNA reads TGTGCCAGCAGGTTTAGCAGGGCTGGGGCCAACGTCCTGACTTTC.

This clone was seen once. J is TRBJ2-2 and V is TRBV9; tentatively, D is TRBD1 (6 bases). With 2 bases removed from V and 5 bases from J, the gap between germline ends came to 13 bases. The CDR3 spans 15 residues. Germline loops: CDR1 SGDLS, CDR2 YYNGEE. The CDR3 protein is CASSVRTEETGELFF. DNA of the CDR3: TGTGCCAGCAGCGTTAGGACAGAGGAGACCGGGGAGCTGTTTTTT.

The V and J genes are TRBV12-1 and TRBJ2-4; the table's D gene call, TRBD1, was not cross checked with the DNA. TRBV12-1 is a documented pseudogene. This CDR3 is built from 18 residues. The CDR3 DNA is TGTGCCAGCAGCTTGACAGTCCATCTTCCCGGGGCCAAAAACATTCAGTACTTC. This translates into CASSLTVHLPGAKNIQYF.

The chain recombines TRBV4-3 with TRBJ2-2; tentative D call: TRBD2 (6 bases). V was cut by 4 bases and J by 5 bases, with 14 bases left in between. CDR1 is LGHNA and CDR2 is YSLEER in the germline V gene. This CDR3 is 15 amino acids long. CDR3 DNA sequence: TGCGCCAGCAGCCCCACAGGAGGGATGACCGGGGAGCTGTTTTTT. It encodes CASSPTGGMTGELFF.